The clone carrying this T cell receptor beta chain came up a few times. TCRdb redid the calling of the 5' RACE reads with MiXCR, one entry per CDR3 protein. The sample yields approximately 190,000 distinct CDR3 sequences, approximately 15% seen once. The sample comes from a study of identical twins. Trimming took off 2 bases at V and 8 bases at J, with 12 bases between the two ends. This CDR3 is 13 amino acids long. These data were also reused for a study on T cells expressing NK-cell markers.

The TCR comes from a young woman in good health. Sequencing was carried out using CD8+ T cells sorted from blood. The chain links TRBV12-3 or TRBV12-4 to TRBJ1-1; D gene unclear. In DNA form, the CDR3 reads TGTGCCAGCAGTTTAAGCGGGGTAGAGGAAGCTTTCTTT. Translated: CASSLSGVEEAFF.